This paragraph reports one T cell receptor (beta chain). The target of this receptor is not known. No base-level quality is on record; no much larger clone is a single base apart. These data belong to a study of T cell responses to AZD1222 COVID-19 vaccine (dated by TCRdb to about 2021). In the study overall: AZD1222 recipients whose second dose came at about 4 weeks and those whose second dose came at about 12 weeks were combined into one group, since spike-specific TCR depth and breadth did not differ between the two schedules. Trial participants were enrolled into age subgroups of 18-55, 56-69 and 70-plus years, which contained about 150, 27 and 61 TCR-sequenced participants, respectively. TCR sequencing covered 233 trial participants: roughly 200 given two doses of AZD1222 and around 25 given two doses of MenACWY control vaccine.

Counted from cysteine to phenylalanine, this CDR3 has 13 amino acids. Only CDR3 DNA remains: 39 bases, in frame from the first base. CDR1 and CDR2 are drawn from the germline V gene: MNHEY, SVGAGI. V is trimmed back by 8 bases and J by 7 bases, and the junction contains 9 bases that no gene match accounts for. Study-level results and caveats: After two AZD1222 doses, spike-specific TCR breadth and depth were significantly higher than at day 0 and than in MenACWY recipients. CD4 TCRs associated with the vaccine covered the entire spike protein, and the dominant responses were in regions 160-218 and 743-854. Reportedly, close to half of the unique spike-specific TCRs recognized epitopes lying outside the regions that are mutated in the B.1.351 and B.1.1.7 variants. Participants were mostly white British and included more females than males, and it was suggested by the authors that clonal diversity may have been underestimated. The 56-69-year group was small, and its depth increase did not reach significance, likely because of low power. Conclusions about previously exposed vaccinees are limited, since just six AZD1222 recipients were seropositive for SARS-CoV-2 at baseline. Because no day 14 peak-response samples were available, repertoires were characterized only after the peak T cell response.

The time point label, as the study defines it: baseline before first vaccination. The vaccinee samples were drawn from two UK trials, COV001 and COV002, one of which was a single-blind randomized controlled phase 2/3 trial testing AZD1222 (ChAdOx1 nCoV-19) in healthy adults. For TCRbeta chain sequencing, PBMC samples from trial participants were taken at day 0 and at day 28 after the second dose. The CDR3 regions of human TCRbeta chains were analyzed by immunosequencing. The original pipeline was this. Repertoire TCRs were matched against a reference library of SARS-CoV-2-specific TCRs generated with the MIRA antigen-specificity platform. Breadth meant the fraction of unique TCRs that were SARS-CoV-2-associated, whereas depth meant the fraction of total T cells that were SARS-CoV-2-associated. Using the MIRA data, every spike-specific TCR was mapped to the spike region that the TCR reacted to and assigned to either a CD4 or a CD8 class. Log10-transformed breadth and depth values were compared by one-way ANOVA with Sidak's multiple comparisons tests. TCRdb provides this immuneACCESS table in a form limited to in-frame rearrangements. Some clones are lacking; in checked studies, under half of them reflect an unresolved V gene, and why the rest are absent is not known. V and J calls plus clone size are reproduced from that table; the DNA served to infer D and trimming. The sample table contains around 150,000 clones; only one count was recorded for more than 75% of them. The top ten clonotypes cover approximately 5% of the sample.

This clonotype was obtained from an adult in good health. The rearranged segments are TRBV6-5 and TRBJ2-7, and 9 bases in between align with TRBD1. The sequences come from peripheral blood, collected on day 0 of AZD1222 vaccination. Read as DNA, the sequence is TGTGCCAGCTACCCCGGACAGGGGAGGGAGCAGTACTTC. Its translation is CASYPGQGREQYF.